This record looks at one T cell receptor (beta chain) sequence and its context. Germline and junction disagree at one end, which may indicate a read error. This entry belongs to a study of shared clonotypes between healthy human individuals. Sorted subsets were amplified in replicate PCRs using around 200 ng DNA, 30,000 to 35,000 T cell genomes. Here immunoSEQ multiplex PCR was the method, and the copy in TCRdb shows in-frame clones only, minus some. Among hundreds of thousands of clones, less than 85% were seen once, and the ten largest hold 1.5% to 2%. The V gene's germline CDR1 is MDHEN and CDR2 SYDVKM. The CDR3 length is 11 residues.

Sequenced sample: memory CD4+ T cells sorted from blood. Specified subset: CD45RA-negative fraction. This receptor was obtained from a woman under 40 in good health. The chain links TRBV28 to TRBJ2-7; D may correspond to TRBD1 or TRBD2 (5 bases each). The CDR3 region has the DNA TGTGCCAGCAGATCCCGGGGCTTTCCTACCTTC. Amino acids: CASRSRGFPTF. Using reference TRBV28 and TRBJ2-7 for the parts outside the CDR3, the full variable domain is DVKVTQSSRYLVKRTGEKVFLECVQDMDHENMFWYRQDPGLGLRLIYFSYDVKMKEKGDIPEGYSVSREKKERFSLILESASTNQTSMYLCASRSRGFPTFGPGTRLTVT.